This T cell receptor (delta chain) was retrieved from a study of delta chains in infants with herpesvirus infections. Turning to the study itself: Infants infected with CMV after birth were searched for public fetal Vdelta1/Vgamma8 clonotype. Regarding the study as a whole: Among about 17 CMV-infected infants, several showed the public Vdelta1 clonotype. The public clonotype appeared only at the first post-infection time point and was absent in uninfected infants. Caveat: small sample size and no race- or environment-matched controls.

This clone was seen a handful of times. Antigen: not known. This same CDR3 is encoded by further DNA sequences in the sample. TCR cDNA was made from PBMC RNA with gamma- and delta-chain-specific primers. TCRdb reprocessed the RT-PCR reads through CATT. The repertoire holds approximately 1,500 delta-chain clones, with under 30% as singletons. V gave up 1 base and J gave up 0 bases; unmatched junction bases: 1. The germline gives CDR1 GEAIGNYY, CDR2 EKD. This CDR3 is built from 18 residues. This clonotype was obtained from a human donor who was a Ugandan infant, either HIV-exposed or HIV-unexposed (not recorded which). The sample here was peripheral blood, taken at time point 3 of longitudinal follow-up. The chain combines TRDV2 with TRDJ3; 11 nucleotides match TRDD3. CDR3: CACDTGGYGSWDTRQMFF. CDR3 coding DNA: TGTGCCTGTGACACTGGGGGATACGGCTCCTGGGACACCCGACAGATGTTTTTC.